This T cell receptor (beta chain) was found in a study of T cell responses to AZD1222 COVID-19 vaccine. Study results and limitations: No repertoire was sampled before or during the peak T cell response, only after it.

Comments on this clone: Its target is not known.

Clones were read by immunoSEQ multiplex PCR, and TCRdb kept only the in-frame ones, dropping some. Seen here are around 150,000 clones, about 90% observed once, and the top ten hold approximately 0.98%. Both about-4-week and about-12-week second-dose recipients were combined. The receptor comes from an adult who received the AZD1222 COVID-19 vaccine. This sample comprised peripheral blood, obtained 28 days after the second AZD1222 dose.

The CDR3 region has the DNA TGTGCCAGTAGTATAGGACCGGGACAGGGGAGGTTGCAGCCCCAGCATTTT. It codes for CASSIGPGQGRLQPQHF. J is TRBJ1-5 and V is TRBV19, with 10 nucleotides matching TRBD1. There are 17 residues in the CDR3. Trimming removed 1 base from V and 7 bases from J; junction bases left unmatched: 10. Germline lookup yields CDR1 LNHDA and CDR2 SQIVND (reference sequence).